The sequence of this T cell receptor (beta chain) was determined in a study of T cell clonotyping in hematopoietic cell transplantation. Clones were read by immunoSEQ multiplex PCR, and TCRdb kept only the in-frame ones, dropping some. The sample holds fewer than 80,000 clones, 85% to 95% seen once. V was clipped by 3 bases and J by 9 bases, with 18 bases between them. The germline V gene encodes CDR1 SGHAT and CDR2 FQNNGV. This CDR3 has 15 amino acids. Sample: peripheral blood mononuclear cells. The rearrangement joins TRBV11-2 to TRBJ2-1; TRBD1 or TRBD2 may be the D gene (5 bases each). This sequence originates from a man aged 45-65 years in good health. Some clones in this sample may be carry-over from other donors' samples. CDR3 sequence: CASSFGGPPNSEQFF. In DNA form, the CDR3 reads TGTGCCAGCAGCTTTGGGGGACCCCCCAACTCTGAGCAGTTCTTC. The full variable domain, completed using reference TRBV11-2 and TRBJ2-1, is EAGVAQSPRYKIIEKRQSVAFWCNPISGHATLYWYQQILGQGPKLLIQFQNNGVVDDSQLPKDRFSAERLKGVDSTLKIQPAKLEDSAVYLCASSFGGPPNSEQFFGPGTRLTVL.